A single sample is the source of the 18 T cell receptor beta chains below, sequenced in a study of vaccination and CD4 T cells after COVID-19. Researchers used the Oncomine TCR Beta short-read assay to sequence DNA from cultured CD4+ T cells. TCRdb re-called the PCR reads through MiXCR, storing one row per CDR3 protein. The sample has 7,500 or so distinct CDR3 sequences, over 20% seen once. Treatment defined: roughly 10-day PBMC culture with coronavirus spike peptide pools or control peptides (ViraFEST assay). Those CD4+ T cells from the unexposed donor predate the COVID-19 pandemic (2011-2018). Their antigens remain unidentified. Sequenced input: CD4+ T cells from blood, cultured in vitro. The receptor set was obtained from a human donor in good health.

The gene calls are TRBV2 and TRBJ2-1; D is undetermined. The germline V gene has CDR1 SNHLY and CDR2 FYNNEI. The CDR3 spans 13 residues. V lost 7 bases, J lost 1 base, and 8 bases lay in between. The CDR3 protein is CASISQSYNEQFF. Here the CDR3 DNA reads TGTGCCAGCATCTCACAATCCTACAATGAGCAGTTCTTC.

This clonotype was recorded only once. Just one base apart from a much larger clone, this may be a read error. The V and J genes are TRBV20-1 and TRBJ2-3; 9 bases map to TRBD1. The DNA end lines up better with TRBJ1-5; the J call may be wrong. The CDR3 covers 16 residues. CDR1 is DFQATT, CDR2 SNEGSKA, per germline (reference sequence). CDR3 protein: CSASYLDRGFTDTQHF. In DNA, the CDR3 is TGCAGTGCTAGCTACCTGGACAGGGGATTTACAGATACGCAGCATTTT.

The chain uses TRBV7-9 and TRBJ2-3; D possibly corresponds to TRBD2 (6 bases). CDR3 length equals 14 residues. The germline CDR1 and CDR2 sequences are SEHNR and FQNEAQ (reference sequence). The V gene lost 4 bases and the J gene lost 5 bases, with 13 bases spanning the gap. CDR3 in DNA: TGTGCCAGCAGCTACCCCGGTAGCGGAGATACGCAGTATTTT. Protein product: CASSYPGSGDTQYF.

This clonotype has more than one count but fewer than ten. V gene TRBV20-1 combines with J gene TRBJ2-2; D perhaps matches TRBD1 (6 bases). Germline lookup yields CDR1 DFQATT and CDR2 SNEGSKA (reference sequence). The CDR3 covers 17 residues. V lost 5 bases and J 6 bases, leaving 25 bases between the germline ends. CDR3 in DNA: TGCAGTGCTCTACCAATGAAACAGGGTGGGTTGGCCGGGGAGCTGTTTTTT. Its protein is CSALPMKQGGLAGELFF.

In its sample, this clonotype is medium-sized. The V gene is TRBV7-9, the J gene TRBJ1-5; D is perhaps TRBD1 (6 bases). The V gene lost 1 base and the J gene lost 6 bases, with 10 bases spanning the gap. Germline values: CDR1 SEHNR, CDR2 FQNEAQ (reference sequence). This CDR3 contains 14 residues. The CDR3 sequence is CASSLEGGSQPQHF. CDR3 nucleotides: TGTGCCAGCAGCTTAGAGGGGGGGAGTCAGCCCCAGCATTTT.

The chain is built from TRBV6-5 and TRBJ2-7, with unresolved D. The CDR3 totals 15 residues. From germline, CDR1 is MNHEY and CDR2 SVGAGI. V was trimmed by 0 bases and J by 0 bases, leaving 9 bases between them. CDR3 coding DNA: TGTGCCAGCAGTTACTCCCCCGTGGGCTCCTACGAGCAGTACTTC. This translates into CASSYSPVGSYEQYF.

The rearrangement uses TRBV19 and TRBJ1-1, with 8 positions matching TRBD1. Germline lookup yields CDR1 LNHDA and CDR2 SQIVND (reference sequence). J gave up 1 base and V 9 bases, and 10 bases lay outside the gene matches. The CDR3 is made up of 15 amino acids. CDR3 sequence: CASSSPGTGNTEAFF. DNA for the CDR3: TGTGCCAGCTCCTCCCCCGGGACAGGGAACACTGAAGCTTTCTTT.

This clonotype occurred a few times. The chain joins TRBV6-1 to TRBJ2-7; no definite D call. Germline loops: CDR1 MNHNS, CDR2 SASEGT. V was pared by 5 bases and J by 0 bases, with 17 bases between. CDR3 size: 16 residues. CDR3: CASSPTELRSSYEQYF. DNA for the CDR3: TGTGCCAGCAGTCCAACAGAACTCAGGAGCTCCTACGAGCAGTACTTC.

The rearrangement uses TRBV6-5 and TRBJ2-5, with TRBD1 matching 11 bases. After removal of 0 bases from V and 4 bases from J, the junction contained 13 bases not matched to a gene. Germline V gives CDR1 MNHEY, CDR2 SVGAGI. There are 19 residues in the CDR3. The CDR3 nucleotides read TGTGCCAGCAGTTACTCCAGAGGACAGGGGGCCCCAGGCATAGAGACCCAGTACTTC. This codes for CASSYSRGQGAPGIETQYF.

V and J are TRBV2 and TRBJ1-1, with TRBD1 identical over 8 bases. This CDR3 is 15 amino acids long. V trimming: 7 bases; J trimming: 7 bases; junction bases outside the gene matches: 14. Germline CDR1 and CDR2: SNHLY and FYNNEI. CDR3 DNA: TGTGCCAGCACCGGAAATTCAGGGGGCGCCGGTGAAGCTTTCTTT. Protein product: CASTGNSGGAGEAFF.

The J gene is TRBJ1-5, the V gene TRBV19; D is unclear. The length of the CDR3 is 13 residues. CDR1 is LNHDA and CDR2 is SQIVND in the germline V gene (reference sequence). V lost 3 bases and J 7 bases, leaving 10 bases between the germline ends. The CDR3 nucleotides read TGTGCCAGTAGTATGGTGGGGAAACAGCCCCAGCATTTT. Residues: CASSMVGKQPQHF.

The V call is TRBV7-3, the J call TRBJ2-2, with D perhaps given as TRBD1 or TRBD2 (5 bases each). The length of the CDR3 is 15 residues. CDR1 is SGHTA and CDR2 is FQGTGA in the germline V gene. V was trimmed by 6 bases and J by 2 bases, leaving 13 bases between them. The CDR3 sequence is CASRSGPTNTGELFF. CDR3 nucleotides: TGTGCCAGCAGATCGGGACCGACAAACACCGGGGAGCTGTTTTTT.

This clonotype was observed a few times. V usage is TRBV6-1 and J usage is TRBJ2-2; tentative D call: TRBD1 (6 bases). The CDR3 consists of 14 residues. V was clipped by 0 bases and J by 6 bases, with 8 bases between them. CDR1 is MNHNS and CDR2 is SASEGT in the germline V gene. The CDR3 spells CASSEATGSGELFF. CDR3 nucleotides: TGTGCCAGCAGTGAAGCAACAGGGTCCGGGGAGCTGTTTTTT.

The table lists this clonotype with a few counts. The V gene is TRBV7-9, the J gene TRBJ2-4; TRBD1 might be the D (5 bases). V lost 6 bases and J lost 9, with 12 bases in between. This CDR3 is 12 amino acids long. Germline-derived CDR1 and CDR2 are SEHNR and FQNEAQ (reference sequence). The CDR3 here is CASSYQGGIQYF. The CDR3 region has the DNA TGTGCCAGCAGTTACCAGGGTGGCATTCAGTACTTC.

J is TRBJ2-7 and V is TRBV5-1, with 10 bases matching TRBD1. Germline CDR1 is SGHRS and CDR2 is YFSETQ. The CDR3 has 14 residues. With 2 bases clipped from V and 7 bases from J, the junction kept 6 bases outside the gene matches. The DNA for the CDR3 is TGCGCCAGCAGCTTCCGACAGGGGGCTTCTGAGCAGTACTTC. Translating it yields CASSFRQGASEQYF.

J is TRBJ1-6 and V is TRBV11-2; D is uncertain. V was trimmed by 5 bases and J by 9 bases, leaving 14 bases between them. Germline CDR1 and CDR2: SGHAT and FQNNGV. This CDR3 has 14 residues. CDR3 coding DNA: TGTGCCAGCAGCCGTCTGGATAGCTTTTCACCCCTCCACTTT. It codes for CASSRLDSFSPLHF.

The V and J genes are TRBV6-4 and TRBJ1-5; no clear D gene. V was cut by 5 bases and J by 2 bases, with 13 bases left in between. The CDR3 contains 15 residues. Germline V lookup: CDR1 MRHNA, CDR2 SNTAGT. The DNA for the CDR3 is TGTGCCAGCAGTCCGAGAGGGATACGCAATCAGCCCCAGCATTTT. Translation: CASSPRGIRNQPQHF.

The chain employs TRBV11-2 and TRBJ2-5; no clear D gene. Trimming cost V 1 base and J 2 bases, with 5 bases left between them. This CDR3 is built from 13 residues. Germline values: CDR1 SGHAT, CDR2 FQNNGV. The CDR3 region is CASSLGPQETQYF. The CDR3 coding sequence is TGTGCCAGCAGCTTAGGCCCTCAAGAGACCCAGTACTTC. The full variable domain, with the rest looked up from reference TRBV11-2 and TRBJ2-5, is EAGVAQSPRYKIIEKRQSVAFWCNPISGHATLYWYQQILGQGPKLLIQFQNNGVVDDSQLPKDRFSAERLKGVDSTLKIQPAKLEDSAVYLCASSLGPQETQYFGPGTRLLVL.